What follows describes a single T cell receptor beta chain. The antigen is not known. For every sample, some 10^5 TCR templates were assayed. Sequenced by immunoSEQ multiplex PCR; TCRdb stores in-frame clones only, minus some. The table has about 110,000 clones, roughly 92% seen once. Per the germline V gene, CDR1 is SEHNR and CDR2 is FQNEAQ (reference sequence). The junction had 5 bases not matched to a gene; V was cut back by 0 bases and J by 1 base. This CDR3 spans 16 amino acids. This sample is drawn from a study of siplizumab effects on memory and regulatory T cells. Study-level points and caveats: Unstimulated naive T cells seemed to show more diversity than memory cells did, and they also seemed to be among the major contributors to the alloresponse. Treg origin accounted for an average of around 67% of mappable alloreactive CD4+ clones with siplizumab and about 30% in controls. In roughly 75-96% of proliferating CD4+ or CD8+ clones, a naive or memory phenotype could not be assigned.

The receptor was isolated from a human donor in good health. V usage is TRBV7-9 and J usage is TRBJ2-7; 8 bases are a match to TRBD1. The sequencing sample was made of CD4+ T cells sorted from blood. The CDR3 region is CASSLATGGRSYEQYF. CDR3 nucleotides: TGTGCCAGCAGCTTAGCAACAGGGGGAAGGTCCTACGAGCAGTACTTC.